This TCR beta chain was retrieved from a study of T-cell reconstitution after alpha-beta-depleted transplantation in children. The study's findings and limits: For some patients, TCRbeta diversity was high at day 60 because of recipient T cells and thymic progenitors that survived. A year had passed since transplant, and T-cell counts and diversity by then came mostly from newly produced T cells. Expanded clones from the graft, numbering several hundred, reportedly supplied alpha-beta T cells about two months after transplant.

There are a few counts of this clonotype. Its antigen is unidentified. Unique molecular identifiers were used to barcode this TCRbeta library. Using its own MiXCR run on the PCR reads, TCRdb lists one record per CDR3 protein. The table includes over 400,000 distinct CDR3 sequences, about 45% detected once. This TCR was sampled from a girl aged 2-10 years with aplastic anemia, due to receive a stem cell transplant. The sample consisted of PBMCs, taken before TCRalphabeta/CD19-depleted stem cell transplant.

The CDR3, as DNA: TGCGCCAGCAGCCAAGACGGGCCAGGGGGTTTGAGGTCTGGCTACACCTTC. It translates to CASSQDGPGGLRSGYTF. The gene calls are TRBV4-3 and TRBJ1-2; 7 bases match TRBD1. The CDR3 is 17 residues long. Germline V gene lookup returns CDR1 LGHNA and CDR2 YSLEER. Trimming removed 0 bases from V and 7 bases from J; junction bases left unmatched: 14.